The 2 T cell receptor beta chains below were found in one sample sequenced in a study of blood T cells in healthy people across ages. A second PCR, run for about 7 to 11 cycles, used a sample-barcoded 5' primer plus a J-beta primer mix. MiXCR was run by TCRdb on the 5' RACE reads, yielding one entry per CDR3 protein. Among approximately 780,000 distinct CDR3 sequences, more than 25% were seen once, and the ten largest hold over 2.5%. These records were also assigned to another study, of T cells of mothers and their children.

The sample taken for sequencing was blood. All receptors derive from a boy between 10 and 17 years old in good health.

This clonotype showed up just a few times. The junction departs from germline at one end; a sequencing error may be responsible. The rearrangement links TRBV6-6 to TRBJ1-3, with D possibly TRBD1 on 6 matching bases. The CDR3 consists of 14 residues. Germline assignment: CDR1 MNHNY and CDR2 SVGAGI (reference sequence). CDR3 DNA sequence: TGTGCCAGCAGCTCGGGGGGCTCTGGAAGCACCATATATTTT. This gives the protein CASSSGGSGSTIYF.

This clonotype occurred a few times. The V call is TRBV12-3 or TRBV12-4, the J call TRBJ1-4; D uncertain. V lost 5 bases to trimming and J lost 0 bases, with 13 bases between them. The CDR3 sequence is 16 residues long. CDR3 in amino acids: CASSPTYMATNEKLFF. The CDR3 DNA follows: TGTGCCAGCAGTCCGACCTACATGGCAACTAATGAAAAACTGTTTTTT.